This T cell receptor (beta chain) was sequenced for a study of T cells after yellow fever vaccination (dated by TCRdb to between 2018 and 2021). Some background on the complete study: The SMART-Seq v4 Ultra Low Input RNA kit was used to prepare libraries from fractions with low cell numbers. Bulk TCR alpha and beta repertoires were sequenced longitudinally to track T-cell clones before and after primary and booster YFV17D yellow fever vaccination. Two healthy male donors, one aged 18 to 30 and one aged 30 to 40 years, made up the cohort. Blood was drawn at multiple timepoints before and after primary and secondary immunization, with bulk PBMC replicates and cell subsets isolated.

TCR cDNA was made using 5'RACE template switching, a step that added a universal primer site and unique molecular identifiers. cDNA synthesis was primed from both the TCR alpha and TCR beta constant segments. Libraries were amplified in two PCR steps, with sample barcodes and sequencing adapters added in the second step. Sequencing of libraries was performed on Illumina HiSeq 2500 (2x100 bp) or NovaSeq (2x150 bp). Regarding the original processing steps: Demultiplexing of reads and collapsing into UMI consensus sequences were performed with MIGEC, and V(D)J alignment was carried out with MiXCR. Using edgeR on replicate PBMC samples, clonotypes were called vaccine-responding if FDR was below 0.01 and the log2 fold change was above 5 up to day 15. Bulk clonotypes were assigned CD4 or CD8 identity according to which sequenced CD4 or CD8 repertoire held them at higher abundance. The public reads were run again by TCRdb, first through fastp at Q25 and then through MiXCR, and only productive beta chains were kept. Every entry covers one CDR3 protein and lists the most common genes and DNA from its rows. TCRdb assigned the V and J calls; the authors' analysis was not used. This sample holds around 68,000 distinct CDR3 sequences; around 7% were observed only once. Of the sample, more than 25% is held by the ten largest clones.

The treatment or condition tag for this specimen amounts to: live attenuated yellow fever vaccine strain. PBMCs were isolated from peripheral blood using a standard Ficoll-Paque protocol. Dynabeads CD4 and CD8 positive selection kits were used to isolate CD4 and CD8 T-cell fractions. TriZol was used to extract RNA from bulk PBMCs, CD4 and CD8 fractions, and dextramer-positive and dextramer-negative fractions. CDR1 and CDR2 are read off the germline V gene as SGHAT and FQNNGV. V is pared back by 5 bases and J by 0 bases, with 20 bases lying between the germline termini. The CDR3, cysteine through phenylalanine, is 18 amino acids long. CDR3 DNA only is kept here, 54 bases in frame from base 1. Findings and caveats that apply to the study as a whole: Most clones expanded after primary vaccination were re-detected after the booster (almost 97% of CD4 and approximately 89% of CD8), suggesting broad memory maintenance. Compared with the primary T-cell response, the secondary T-cell response was weaker but faster, peaking on day 5 rather than day 15. Because only two donors were included in the study, the extent to which the findings can be generalized is limited. Computational filtering was needed because FACS-sorted repertoires could contain abundant contaminating clonotypes from the bulk population. A small fraction of clonotypes showed up in both the CD4 and CD8 compartments, probably as a result of convergent recombination.

This clonotype has only a few counts. There is no known antigen for this receptor. One base away there is no much larger clone; base qualities are not given. The sequenced sample was CD8+ T cells sorted from PBMCs, obtained 9 to 10 days after the first yellow fever vaccination. The receptor chain draws on TRBV11-2 and TRBJ2-1, with no D gene named confidently. The sequence derives from a man aged 18 to 35 who received the YFV17D yellow fever vaccine. This receptor has the CDR3 CASSQNALRVYSYNEQFF. The sequence in DNA is TGTGCCAGCAGCCAAAACGCGTTGCGAGTTTACTCCTACAATGAGCAGTTCTTC.